One and the same sample provided the 24 T cell receptor beta chains below, sequenced in a study of identifying expanded T cells in peripheral blood. The repertoire was sequenced with immunoSEQ multiplex PCR; TCRdb's copy has only in-frame clones and lacks some. The profile shows roughly 130,000 clones, 80% to 90% of them singletons. Source material: blood. The receptors stem from a person aged 18 to 75 in good health.

This chain connects TRBV20-1 to TRBJ1-1; no clear D. V was cut by 1 base and J by 5 bases, with 5 bases left in between. CDR1 is DFQATT, CDR2 SNEGSKA, per germline (reference sequence). The CDR3 has 11 residues. Here the CDR3 reads CSARGRTEAFF. The CDR3 DNA follows: TGCAGTGCTAGAGGTCGTACTGAAGCTTTCTTT.

This clone was recorded a few times. This sequence joins TRBV2 and TRBJ1-4; D perhaps matches TRBD1 (5 bases). From germline, CDR1 is SNHLY and CDR2 FYNNEI. Trimming pared 3 bases from V and 0 bases from J, leaving 8 bases between. This CDR3 contains 15 residues. The CDR3 region has the DNA TGTGCCAGCAGTGACGACAGCTCAACTAATGAAAAACTGTTTTTT. Protein product: CASSDDSSTNEKLFF.

The V and J genes are TRBV5-1 and TRBJ2-1; TRBD2 matches 11 bases. Losses at the gene ends were 1 base for V and 4 bases for J; bases not matched to a gene: 4. This CDR3 has 16 residues. The germline V gene has CDR1 SGHRS and CDR2 YFSETQ. The DNA of the CDR3 is TGCGCCAGCAGCTTGAGCCTAGCGGGGGGTTACAATGAGCAGTTCTTC. The encoded protein is CASSLSLAGGYNEQFF. Filled out from reference TRBV5-1 and TRBJ2-1, the complete variable domain reads KAGVTQTPRYLIKTRGQQVTLSCSPISGHRSVSWYQQTPGQGLQFLFEYFSETQRNKGNFPGRFSGRQFSNSRSEMNVSTLELGDSALYLCASSLSLAGGYNEQFFGPGTRLTVL.

The chain recombines TRBV18 with TRBJ1-4, with a weak D call TRBD1 (5 bases). Trimming took 0 bases from V and 8 from J, leaving 16 bases between them. The CDR3 covers 16 residues. The V gene's germline CDR1 is KGHSH and CDR2 LQKENI. CDR3: CASSPPDGRAQEKLFF. Written as DNA, the CDR3 is TGTGCCAGCTCACCACCGGACGGCAGGGCGCAAGAAAAACTGTTTTTT.

The chain recombines TRBV20-1 with TRBJ2-1; tentatively, D is TRBD2 (5 bases). The CDR3 has 11 residues. The V end lost 8 bases, the J end lost 9 bases, and 14 bases lay between the germline ends. The germline V gene has CDR1 DFQATT and CDR2 SNEGSKA (reference sequence). CDR3 amino acids: CSPPDGSEQFF. For the CDR3, the DNA is TGCAGTCCCCCTGATGGGAGTGAGCAGTTCTTC.

The count of this clone is one. The chain is built from TRBV5-4 and TRBJ2-3; no reliable D call. CDR3 length: 14 amino acids. V was cut by 0 bases and J by 2 bases, with 7 bases left in between. CDR1 is SGHNT, CDR2 YYREEE, per germline (reference sequence). The CDR3 DNA is TGTGCCAGCAGCTTGGGGATTACCACAGATACGCAGTATTTT. Translation gives CASSLGITTDTQYF. Full variable domain (outside the CDR3, taken from reference TRBV5-4 and TRBJ2-3): ETGVTQSPTHLIKTRGQQVTLRCSSQSGHNTVSWYQQALGQGPQFIFQYYREEENGRGNFPPRFSGLQFPNYSSELNVNALELDDSALYLCASSLGITTDTQYFGPGTRLTVL.

The chain recombines TRBV4-1 with TRBJ2-1; 7 nucleotides agree with TRBD2. The CDR3 is 17 residues long. The germline gives CDR1 MGHRA, CDR2 YSYEKL. V gave up 0 bases and J gave up 2 bases; unmatched junction bases: 7. CDR3 residues: CASSQDSTSAAYNEQFF. CDR3 bases: TGCGCCAGCAGCCAAGATAGCACTAGCGCTGCCTACAATGAGCAGTTCTTC.

The chain recombines TRBV9 with TRBJ2-1; D not resolved. There are 13 residues in the CDR3. The germline gives CDR1 SGDLS, CDR2 YYNGEE. The V and J ends lost 4 bases and 10 bases respectively, with 15 bases between them. The CDR3: CASSLIPLGEQFF. DNA for the CDR3: TGTGCCAGCAGCCTCATCCCCCTGGGGGAGCAGTTCTTC.

J is TRBJ2-3 and V is TRBV7-3; possibly TRBD1 for D (5 bases). Between the trimmed V and J ends, which lost 4 bases and 1 base, there was a span of 6 bases. The length of the CDR3 is 13 residues. Germline V gene sequence: CDR1 SGHTA, CDR2 FQGTGA. The CDR3 loop is CASSSQGTDTQYF. CDR3 nucleotides: TGTGCCAGCAGCTCACAGGGCACAGATACGCAGTATTTT. Full variable domain (missing parts from reference TRBV7-3 and TRBJ2-3): GAGVSQTPSNKVTEKGKYVELRCDPISGHTALYWYRQSLGQGPEFLIYFQGTGAADDSGLPNDRFFAVRPEGSVSTLKIQRTERGDSAVYLCASSSQGTDTQYFGPGTRLTVL.

This clone was counted a few times. The chain recombines TRBV6-1 with TRBJ2-7; perhaps TRBD2 as D (6 bases). Trimming removed 2 bases at V and 2 bases at J, with 13 bases between. The CDR3 contains 15 residues. Per the germline V gene, CDR1 is MNHNS and CDR2 is SASEGT. The CDR3 DNA sequence: TGTGCCAGCAGTGAATCTGGGGAGGTTACCTACGAGCAGTACTTC. Translation: CASSESGEVTYEQYF.

CDR3 nucleotide sequence: TGTGCCAGCAGCCCGTATAGAGGGCGGGGCACCTACAATGAGCAGTTCTTC. Amino acid sequence: CASSPYRGRGTYNEQFF. This chain links TRBV14 with TRBJ2-1; TRBD2 is a possible D gene (6 bases). V was cut by 4 bases and J by 2 bases, with 18 bases left in between. Germline V gives CDR1 SGHDN, CDR2 FVKESK. This CDR3 region has 17 residues. Together with reference TRBV14 and TRBJ2-1, the CDR3 gives the full variable domain: EAGVTQFPSHSVIEKGQTVTLRCDPISGHDNLYWYRRVMGKEIKFLLHFVKESKQDESGMPNNRFLAERTGGTYSTLKVQPAELEDSGVYFCASSPYRGRGTYNEQFFGPGTRLTVL.

The chain has TRBV28 and TRBJ2-5; D possibly corresponds to TRBD2 (6 bases). The germline gives CDR1 MDHEN, CDR2 SYDVKM. Trimming shortened V by 6 bases and J by 5 bases, and 16 bases separated the two germline ends. There are 14 residues in the CDR3. DNA for the CDR3: TGTGCCAGCAGCATCAGGGAGGAGTTGGAGACCCAGTACTTC. It is translated as CASSIREELETQYF.

V gene TRBV29-1 combines with J gene TRBJ1-1; D not resolved. V lost 6 bases, J lost 0 bases, and 11 bases lay in between. CDR1 is SQVTM, CDR2 ANQGSEA, per germline. The CDR3 is made up of 13 amino acids. The CDR3 DNA reads as TGCAGCGTCTCAGACCGATTGAACACTGAAGCTTTCTTT. Residues: CSVSDRLNTEAFF.

The gene calls are TRBV6-5 and TRBJ1-1; D may be TRBD1 (6 bases). Germline-derived CDR1 and CDR2 are MNHEY and SVGAGI. The CDR3 spans 12 residues. V was cut by 6 bases and J by 5 bases, with 10 bases left in between. In DNA, the CDR3 is TGTGCCAGCAGGCAACAGGGAACTGAAGCTTTCTTT. Translating it yields CASRQQGTEAFF.

J is TRBJ1-2 and V is TRBV6-6; TRBD1 might be the D (6 bases). Trimming stripped 8 bases from V and 4 bases from J, with 17 bases between. The CDR3 spans 14 residues. Germline V gives CDR1 MNHNY, CDR2 SVGAGI (reference sequence). The CDR3 spells CASRNTEGGYGYTF. The CDR3 region has the DNA TGTGCCAGCCGTAATACCGAGGGGGGCTATGGCTACACCTTC.

Notes on this clone: Germline is not matched at one junction end, which may reflect a read error. CDR3 in amino acids: CASSLALAGVYNEQFF. CDR3 nucleotides: TGTGCCAGCAGTTTGGCCCTAGCGGGAGTATACAATGAGCAGTTCTTC. This chain connects TRBV5-6 to TRBJ2-1; 10 bases line up with TRBD2. Germline loops: CDR1 SGHDT, CDR2 YYEEEE. The CDR3 consists of 16 residues.

The V and J genes are TRBV11-3 and TRBJ2-3; TRBD2 agrees at 8 bases. The CDR3 runs 13 residues. Germline loops: CDR1 SGHNT, CDR2 YENEEA. The ends lost 5 bases at V and 5 bases at J; junction bases unmatched: 3. CDR3 region: CASSREGVDTQYF. The CDR3 DNA is TGTGCCAGCAGCCGGGAGGGGGTAGATACGCAGTATTTT. Using reference TRBV11-3 and TRBJ2-3 for the parts outside the CDR3, the full variable domain is EAGVVQSPRYKIIEKKQPVAFWCNPISGHNTLYWYLQNLGQGPELLIRYENEEAVDDSQLPKDRFSAERLKGVDSTLKIQPAELGDSAVYLCASSREGVDTQYFGPGTRLTVL.

The rearrangement joins TRBV20-1 to TRBJ2-3; D perhaps matches TRBD2 (6 bases). The CDR3 sequence is 10 residues long. In germline, CDR1 is DFQATT, CDR2 SNEGSKA (reference sequence). Trimming pared 4 bases from V and 13 bases from J, leaving 12 bases between. CDR3 region: CSAIAAWEYF. For the CDR3, the DNA is TGCAGTGCTATAGCGGCCTGGGAGTATTTT.

This clone appeared a few times. The rearrangement links TRBV7-3 to TRBJ2-1, with D unresolved. Trimming took off 1 base at V and 9 bases at J, with 13 bases between the two ends. This CDR3 region has 14 residues. Germline V CDR1 and CDR2: SGHTA, FQGTGA. The CDR3 DNA follows: TGTGCCAGCAGCTTAAGTCCTAGTGTGGGTGAGCAGTTCTTC. Its protein is CASSLSPSVGEQFF.

The genes are TRBV4-1 and TRBJ1-1, with 7 nucleotides matching TRBD1. Trimming took 6 bases from V and 5 from J; bases not matched to a gene: 12. CDR3 length: 15 amino acids. The V gene's germline CDR1 is MGHRA and CDR2 YSYEKL. Here the CDR3 reads CASSTPDRAGTEAFF. The CDR3 DNA reads as TGCGCCAGCAGTACACCCGACAGGGCGGGAACTGAAGCTTTCTTT.

V usage is TRBV7-9 and J usage is TRBJ1-2; 11 nucleotides align to TRBD1. The CDR3 is made up of 16 amino acids. With V trimmed by 0 bases and J by 2 bases, 2 bases remained unmatched. In germline, CDR1 is SEHNR, CDR2 FQNEAQ (reference sequence). CDR3 in amino acids: CASSLAGQGANYGYTF. CDR3 DNA sequence: TGTGCCAGCAGCTTAGCTGGACAGGGGGCGAACTATGGCTACACCTTC.

The V gene is TRBV14, the J gene TRBJ2-3; D remains unclear. The CDR3 sequence is 12 residues long. Trimming removed 6 bases from V and 3 bases from J, with 7 bases in between. Germline CDR1 is SGHDN and CDR2 is FVKESK. Here the CDR3 reads CASRGRTDTQYF. The CDR3 DNA follows: TGTGCCAGCAGGGGCCGGACAGATACGCAGTATTTT.

The V call is TRBV5-4, the J call TRBJ2-7; D perhaps matches TRBD1 (6 bases). The CDR3 is 16 amino acids. Germline V lookup: CDR1 SGHNT, CDR2 YYREEE (reference sequence). V dropped 4 bases and J dropped 2 bases, with 19 bases sitting between them. The CDR3 here is CASSLGIGDTPYEQYF. As DNA, the CDR3 is TGTGCCAGCAGCCTAGGTATCGGGGACACCCCCTACGAGCAGTACTTC.

This clone was seen a few times. The chain carries TRBV7-2 and TRBJ1-2; 8 positions agree with TRBD1. This CDR3 has 14 residues. From germline, CDR1 is SGHTA and CDR2 FQGNSA. V was pared by 6 bases and J by 5 bases, with 8 bases of the junction left unmatched. CDR3 DNA: TGTGCCAGCAGTCTTGGACAGGGAGGTTATGGCTACACCTTC. It translates to CASSLGQGGYGYTF.